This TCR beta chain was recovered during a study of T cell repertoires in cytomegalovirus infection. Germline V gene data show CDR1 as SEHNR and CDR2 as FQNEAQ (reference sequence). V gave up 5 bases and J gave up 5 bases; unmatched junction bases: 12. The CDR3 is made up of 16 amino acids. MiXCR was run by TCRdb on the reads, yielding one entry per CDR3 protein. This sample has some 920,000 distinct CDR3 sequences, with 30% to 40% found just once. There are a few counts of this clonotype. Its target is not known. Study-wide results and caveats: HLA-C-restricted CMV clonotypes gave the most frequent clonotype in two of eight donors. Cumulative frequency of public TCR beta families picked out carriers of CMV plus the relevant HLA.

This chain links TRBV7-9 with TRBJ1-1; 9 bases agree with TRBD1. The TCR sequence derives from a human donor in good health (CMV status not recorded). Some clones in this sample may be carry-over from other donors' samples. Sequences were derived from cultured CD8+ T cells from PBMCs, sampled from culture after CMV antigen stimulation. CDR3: CASSPLPGTGKTEAFF. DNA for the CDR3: TGTGCCAGCAGCCCCTTGCCTGGGACAGGGAAAACTGAAGCTTTCTTT.